Below are 17 T cell receptor beta chains sequenced from a single sample in a study of blood T cell repertoires in COVID-19. TCRdb's table, derived via immunoSEQ multiplex PCR, lists solely in-frame clones and lacks some. The sample lists fewer than 500,000 clones, around 84% seen once, with more than 0.95% in the top ten. Specimen: peripheral blood. The origin of the receptors is a human donor with acute or convalescent COVID-19. The donor label of this sample is uncertain.

The chain couples TRBV7-9 to TRBJ1-1; D not certain. CDR1 is SEHNR and CDR2 is FQNEAQ in the germline V gene (reference sequence). V lost 5 bases, J lost 1 base, and 8 bases lay in between. The CDR3 contains 13 residues. CDR3 DNA sequence: TGTGCCAGCAGCCTCGGGTGGAACACTGAAGCTTTCTTT. Protein product: CASSLGWNTEAFF.

This clone has only one observation. This sequence joins TRBV7-9 and TRBJ1-1, with 12 bases aligning to TRBD1. This CDR3 comprises 15 residues. Germline loops: CDR1 SEHNR, CDR2 FQNEAQ (reference sequence). The trim removed 3 bases at V and 11 bases at J, leaving 10 bases unmatched. This CDR3 reads CASSFGTGGAEWAFF. The CDR3 DNA is TGTGCCAGCAGCTTTGGGACAGGGGGCGCTGAGTGGGCTTTCTTT.

J is TRBJ2-5 and V is TRBV10-1, with D possibly TRBD2 on 6 matching bases. CDR1 and CDR2 from the germline V gene are WNHNN and SYGVQD (reference sequence). V was trimmed by 6 bases and J by 4 bases, leaving 21 bases between them. The CDR3 sequence is 16 residues long. DNA for the CDR3: TGCGCCAGCAGCCCGGTCCGGGACTCGGCCCCAGAGACCCAGTACTTC. Translation gives CASSPVRDSAPETQYF.

This sequence joins TRBV18 and TRBJ2-7; D possibly corresponds to TRBD1 (5 bases). The V gene's germline CDR1 is KGHSH and CDR2 LQKENI. This CDR3 has 14 amino acids. Trimming stripped 2 bases from V and 1 base from J, with 9 bases between. CDR3 in amino acids: CASSPSQGSYEQYF. As DNA, the CDR3 is TGTGCCAGCTCACCAAGCCAGGGATCCTACGAGCAGTACTTC.

The chain uses TRBV11-2 and TRBJ2-3; D gene unclear. V lost 8 bases to trimming and J lost 2 bases, with 8 bases between them. Germline V lookup: CDR1 SGHAT, CDR2 FQNNGV. The CDR3 is made up of 12 amino acids. CDR3 coding DNA: TGTGCCAGCGCGCTTACCACAGATACGCAGTATTTT. Protein product: CASALTTDTQYF.

The chain is built from TRBV11-2 and TRBJ2-6, with TRBD2 matching 11 bases. V trimming: 5 bases; J trimming: 0 bases; junction bases outside the gene matches: 6. CDR1 is SGHAT and CDR2 is FQNNGV in the germline V gene. The CDR3 consists of 18 residues. The CDR3, as DNA: TGTGCCAGCAGCCCCTTAGCGGGGGGGACCTCTGGGGCCAACGTCCTGACTTTC. Translated: CASSPLAGGTSGANVLTF.

Many counts were recorded for this clone. The rearrangement joins TRBV7-9 to TRBJ1-1, with D perhaps matching TRBD1 (6 bases). The germline V gene encodes CDR1 SEHNR and CDR2 FQNEAQ (reference sequence). This CDR3 contains 15 residues. The V end lost 5 bases, the J end lost 4 bases, and 17 bases lay between the germline ends. CDR3 nucleotides: TGTGCCAGCAGCCCAACAGGGTACAGAGGCACTGAAGCTTTCTTT. Translation: CASSPTGYRGTEAFF.

V is TRBV18 and J is TRBJ2-3; the match to TRBD1 covers 11 bases. The V and J ends lost 6 bases and 4 bases, in that order; junction bases with no gene match: 6. This CDR3 is built from 15 residues. Germline loops: CDR1 KGHSH, CDR2 LQKENI. For the CDR3, the DNA is TGTGCCAGCTCCGGACAGGGGGCTACGGCAGATACGCAGTATTTT. Translating it yields CASSGQGATADTQYF.

This chain links TRBV28 with TRBJ1-1; the match to TRBD1 covers 7 bases. J gave up 0 bases and V 3 bases, and 7 bases lay outside the gene matches. CDR1 MDHEN and CDR2 SYDVKM come from the germline V gene. The CDR3 consists of 16 residues. Here the CDR3 reads CASSFFLQGVNTEAFF. The CDR3 DNA reads TGTGCCAGCAGTTTTTTTCTCCAGGGGGTGAACACTGAAGCTTTCTTT.

This clone has at least ten counts. V usage is TRBV5-6 and J usage is TRBJ1-4, with 7 bases lining up with TRBD1. Germline V gene lookup returns CDR1 SGHDT and CDR2 YYEEEE. The CDR3 has 14 amino acids. V was pared by 3 bases and J by 4 bases, with 3 bases of the junction left unmatched. CDR3 DNA: TGTGCCAGCAGCTCGGACAGGTTTAATGAAAAACTGTTTTTT. Residues: CASSSDRFNEKLFF.

In regard to this clone: One end of the junction does not line up with germline, which may come from a read error. Other DNA variants within this sample encode the same CDR3. The chain has TRBV30 and TRBJ1-1; maybe TRBD1 (5 bases). The CDR3 length is 13 residues. Germline loops: CDR1 GTSNPN, CDR2 SVGIG (reference sequence). The CDR3 is CAWTPRQSEGAFF. The CDR3 DNA reads as TGCGCCTGGACCCCGAGACAGTCCGAAGGAGCTTTCTTT.

The genes are TRBV19 and TRBJ2-1, with 11 positions matching TRBD1. After removal of 7 bases from V and 9 bases from J, the junction contained 14 bases not matched to a gene. The CDR3 is 16 amino acids. The V gene's germline CDR1 is LNHDA and CDR2 SQIVND (reference sequence). The CDR3, as DNA: TGTGCCAGTATTAGGGGTGAGGGACAGGGGGGCGGTGAGCAGTTCTTC. This gives the protein CASIRGEGQGGGEQFF.

This chain links TRBV5-1 with TRBJ1-2; D not resolved. The germline V gene has CDR1 SGHRS and CDR2 YFSETQ. The CDR3 runs to 12 residues. V dropped 4 bases and J dropped 2 bases, with 6 bases sitting between them. CDR3 coding DNA: TGCGCCAGCAGCGAACAGAACTATGGCTACACCTTC. This encodes CASSEQNYGYTF.

The chain is built from TRBV12-5 and TRBJ2-4; 10 nucleotides align to TRBD1. Germline V gene data show CDR1 as LGHNT and CDR2 as FRNRAP. V was pared by 5 bases and J by 6 bases, with 7 bases of the junction left unmatched. CDR3 length: 15 amino acids. CDR3 DNA sequence: TGTGCTAGTGGTCGGGACAGGGGACCGGGAAACATTCAGTACTTC. It yields the protein CASGRDRGPGNIQYF.

J is TRBJ1-6 and V is TRBV6-1; tentatively, D is TRBD1 (6 bases). The germline V and J ends were trimmed by 3 bases and 2 bases, with 14 bases remaining between them. Germline values: CDR1 MNHNS, CDR2 SASEGT. The CDR3 loop spans 17 amino acids. The CDR3 protein is CASSEVQGATYNSPLHF. The CDR3 nucleotides read TGTGCCAGCAGTGAGGTACAGGGAGCGACCTATAATTCACCCCTCCACTTT.

V and J are TRBV28 and TRBJ2-5; 13 bases map to TRBD2. V trimming: 7 bases; J trimming: 1 base; junction bases outside the gene matches: 9. Germline CDR1 and CDR2: MDHEN and SYDVKM. The CDR3 has 17 amino acids. The DNA for the CDR3 is TGTGCCAGCATCAGGACTAGCGGGGGTCCATCCCAAGAGACCCAGTACTTC. Residues: CASIRTSGGPSQETQYF. Variable domain in full (rest from reference TRBV28 and TRBJ2-5): DVKVTQSSRYLVKRTGEKVFLECVQDMDHENMFWYRQDPGLGLRLIYFSYDVKMKEKGDIPEGYSVSREKKERFSLILESASTNQTSMYLCASIRTSGGPSQETQYFGPGTRLLVL.

V and J are TRBV18 and TRBJ2-2; 8 positions agree with TRBD1. CDR1 and CDR2 from the germline V gene are KGHSH and LQKENI. The CDR3 extends over 16 amino acids. The ends lost 6 bases at V and 1 base at J; junction bases unmatched: 7. CDR3 loop: CASSPTTGGNTGELFF. In DNA, the CDR3 is TGTGCCAGCTCTCCGACAACAGGGGGGAACACCGGGGAGCTGTTTTTT.